These T cell receptor beta chains were read from a single sample in a study of blood T cell repertoires in COVID-19. Here immunoSEQ multiplex PCR was the method, and the copy in TCRdb shows in-frame clones only, minus some. The table includes over 150,000 clones, 82% detected once. Sequencing used peripheral blood. Receptor source: a woman older than 75 with active or convalescent COVID-19. Both conserved end residues are part of each CDR3. D genes are given only for firm matches. Expanded clones are given a class, and other clones once, few, many or no size at all.

few,TRBJ1-1,NA,TRBV9,TGTGCCAGCAGCGTAGCTTCCTATTGGTCGAACACTGAAGCTTTCTTT,CASSVASYWSNTEAFF
NA,TRBJ2-3,TRBD2,TRBV18,TGTGCCAGCTCACTCCTCGAGGGACTAGCGGCCTCATCGGGCACAGATACGCAGTATTTT,CASSLLEGLAASSGTDTQYF
NA,TRBJ1-5,NA,TRBV5-4,TGTGCCAGCAGCCCCTCCGGGGGGGATCAGCCCCAGCATTTT,CASSPSGGDQPQHF
NA,TRBJ1-6,NA,TRBV5-1,TGCGCCAGCAGTAGGGAGGGGAATTCACCCCTCCACTTT,CASSREGNSPLHF
NA,TRBJ2-1,TRBD1,TRBV18,TGTGCCAGCTTACCGAATCAGGGGCAGGGGGCTAGCAATGAGCAGTTCTTC,CASLPNQGQGASNEQFF
NA,TRBJ1-2,NA,TRBV24-1,TGTGCCACCAGTGATTCCGGCGGCTATGGCTACACCTTC,CATSDSGGYGYTF
NA,TRBJ2-7,NA,TRBV5-1,TGCGCCAGCAGCTTGGAGATAGGGGCCGACGAGCAGTACTTC,CASSLEIGADEQYF
NA,TRBJ2-2,NA,TRBV23-1,TGCGCCAGAACTTACGACGAGGGACTTTTGAACACCGGGGAGCTGTTTTTT,CARTYDEGLLNTGELFF
NA,TRBJ1-6,NA,TRBV28,TGTGCCAGCAGTTTAGCAGGGTATAATTCACCCCTCCACTTT,CASSLAGYNSPLHF
NA,TRBJ2-2,TRBD1,TRBV5-1,TGCGCCAGCAGCTTGGGGAACAGGGGCACCGGGGAGCTGTTTTTT,CASSLGNRGTGELFF
NA,TRBJ2-1,NA,TRBV7-8,TGTGCCAGCAGCTTAGTAGGGGACTCCTACAATGAGCAGTTCTTC,CASSLVGDSYNEQFF
NA,TRBJ1-1,NA,TRBV11-2,TGTGCCAGCAGCTTAGCAGGGTACACTGAAGCTTTCTTT,CASSLAGYTEAFF
NA,TRBJ2-5,NA,TRBV6-5,TGTGCCAGCGGGAGACTAGGGGAGACCCAGTACTTC,CASGRLGETQYF
few,TRBJ1-2,NA,TRBV4-1,TGCGCCAGCAGCCAAGTAGGAGGGACTAACGGCTACACCTTC,CASSQVGGTNGYTF
NA,TRBJ1-1,NA,TRBV18,TGTGCCAGCTCACCCGACAGGATGAACACTGAAGCTTTCTTT,CASSPDRMNTEAFF
NA,TRBJ2-1,TRBD1,TRBV28,TGTGCCAGCAGGGGACAGGGCAGTGATGAGCAGTTCTTC,CASRGQGSDEQFF
NA,TRBJ2-1,TRBD1,TRBV6-5,TGTGCCAGCAGCTCGGGACAGGGGACTTACAATGAGCAGTTCTTC,CASSSGQGTYNEQFF
few,TRBJ1-1,NA,TRBV2,TGTGCCAGCAGTGAGGACAAGTATGAAGCTTTCTTT,CASSEDKYEAFF
NA,TRBJ2-1,TRBD2,TRBV4-1,TGCGCCAGCAGCCATAGCGGGAACCCTCGGAATGAGCAGTTCTTC,CASSHSGNPRNEQFF
NA,TRBJ1-2,NA,TRBV27,TGTGCCAGCAGCCTCCGGGACACTTCCTATGGCTACACCTTC,CASSLRDTSYGYTF
NA,TRBJ2-5,TRBD1,TRBV30,TGTGCCTGGAGTCTGGACAGGGGCGCCGGGACCCAGTACTTC,CAWSLDRGAGTQYF
NA,TRBJ2-7,NA,TRBV20-1,TGCAGTGCTAGTATCGAAGGGGTGATCGAGCAGTACTTC,CSASIEGVIEQYF
NA,TRBJ2-3,TRBD2,TRBV29-1,TGCAGCGTTGAAGCCGGACTAGCGGAAAGCACAGATACGCAGTATTTT,CSVEAGLAESTDTQYF